A selection of T cell receptor beta chains follows, all from one sample in a study of cytomegalovirus exposure and HLA in healthy donors. This table comes from immunoSEQ multiplex PCR, and its TCRdb copy is limited to in-frame clones, with some not included. The sample contains over 150,000 clones, approximately 80% of which appear only once. Sequenced: PBMCs. The receptors originated from a woman aged 40 to 50 in good health and CMV-seropositive. CDR3s include the opening cysteine and the closing phenylalanine or tryptophan. The order of the fields is D gene, V gene, J gene, clone size, CDR3 DNA, CDR3 protein. The D gene is left open where the match is weak. Size values are once, few and many counts, or a class for expanded clones, and some rows have none.

>TRBD1|TRBV19|TRBJ2-5|.
TGTGCCAGTAGGTGGACAGGGAAGAAATGGGAGACCCAGTACTTC
CASRWTGKKWETQYF
>TRBD1|TRBV5-6|TRBJ2-1|.
TGTGCCAGCAGCCCTCGGCCCGGGACAGAAACGTTCTACAATGAGCAGTTCTTC
CASSPRPGTETFYNEQFF
>.|TRBV28|TRBJ2-3|.
TGTGCCAGCAGTTTTCTAGTGGGAGATGGGAATACGCAGTATTTT
CASSFLVGDGNTQYF
>TRBD1|TRBV5-8|TRBJ1-1|.
TGTGCCAGCAGCCCTGACAGGGCAATGAACACTGAAGCTTTCTTT
CASSPDRAMNTEAFF
>TRBD2|TRBV19|TRBJ2-1|few
TGTGCCAGCCACACTCCCGGGGGGTCCTACAATGAGCAGTTCTTC
CASHTPGGSYNEQFF
>.|TRBV18|TRBJ2-3|.
TGTGCCAGCTCACCAAGTTCCCTAGCAGCTAGCACAGATACGCAGTATTTT
CASSPSSLAASTDTQYF
>.|TRBV11-2|TRBJ2-5|.
TGTGCCAGCAGCTCGAGAGTCCAAGAGACCCAGTACTTC
CASSSRVQETQYF
>TRBD1|TRBV30|TRBJ1-2|.
TGTGCCTGGCTTAAAACAGGGGGTCGGGGCTACACCTTC
CAWLKTGGRGYTF
>.|TRBV7-2|TRBJ2-3|.
TGTGCCATCCGAGACAGCAGCACAGATACGCAGTATTTT
CAIRDSSTDTQYF
>TRBD1|TRBV6-5|TRBJ1-4|few
TGTGCCAGCAGGGAACAGGGGGCCGTGAAACTGTTTTTT
CASREQGAVKLFF
>TRBD1|TRBV7-9|TRBJ1-4|.
TGTGCCAGCAGCTCGGGACAGGTGATAGAAAAACTGTTTTTT
CASSSGQVIEKLFF
>TRBD2|TRBV19|TRBJ2-7|.
TGTGCCAGTAGTATAGCCGCTACGGGAGGAGGGGAGCAGTACTTC
CASSIAATGGGEQYF
>TRBD1|TRBV10-3|TRBJ1-2|.
TGTGCCATTTCCGACAGGGACGTCTATGGCTACACCTTC
CAISDRDVYGYTF
>.|TRBV6-5|TRBJ2-7|once
TGTGCCAGCAGAATAGAGGGGGCCTACGAGCAGTACTTC
CASRIEGAYEQYF
>.|TRBV5-1|TRBJ1-4|few
TGCGCCAGCAGCATCAGCGGGGTCAGTAATGAAAAACTGTTTTTT
CASSISGVSNEKLFF
>.|TRBV29-1|TRBJ1-1|.
TGCAGCGTAGAACAGGGTTTCACTGAAGCTTTCTTT
CSVEQGFTEAFF
>.|TRBV9|TRBJ1-5|.
TGTGCCAGCAGCCGGGAGGGTTGGGGCAATCAGCCCCGGCATTTT
CASSREGWGNQPRHF
>TRBD2|TRBV4-1|TRBJ2-3|.
TGCGCCAGCGCCCCGGGACTAGCTTTCCGCACAGATACGCAGTATTTT
CASAPGLAFRTDTQYF
>.|TRBV27|TRBJ2-3|.
TGTGCCAGCAAAAGGGGGGGTACAGATACGCAGTATTTT
CASKRGGTDTQYF
>TRBD1|TRBV5-8|TRBJ2-4|.
TGTGCCAGCAGCTTGTGGGGACAGGGGGCTGACATTCAGTACTTC
CASSLWGQGADIQYF
>.|TRBV13|TRBJ2-6|once
TGTGCCAGCAGCGAAGGGTACGGGGGTGGGGCCAACGTCCTGACTTTC
CASSEGYGGGANVLTF
>.|TRBV5-8|TRBJ1-5|.
TGTGCCAGCAGCTTGATGCGGGCTGGGGATCAGCCCCAGCATTTT
CASSLMRAGDQPQHF
>TRBD1|TRBV5-6|TRBJ1-1|.
TGTGCCAGCATCCGACAGGGGGCCGTCATCACTGAAGCTTTCTTT
CASIRQGAVITEAFF
>.|TRBV28|TRBJ1-1|.
TGTGCCAGCAGACAGGGTTACACTGAAGCTTTCTTT
CASRQGYTEAFF
>TRBD2|TRBV4-1|TRBJ2-1|once
TGCGCCAGCAGCGAGGAGGCGGGAGCTTCCTACAATGAGCAGTTCTTC
CASSEEAGASYNEQFF
>TRBD1|TRBV19|TRBJ1-5|once
TGTGCCAGTAGTATTTGGGGACAGGGGCAGCCCCAGCATTTT
CASSIWGQGQPQHF
>.|TRBV4-1|TRBJ2-7|.
TGCGCCAGCAGCCAAGATGAAGGGGCTCGGGACGAGCAGTACTTC
CASSQDEGARDEQYF
>.|TRBV19|TRBJ2-3|.
TGTGCCAGTAGTATAGTAGGCACAGATACGCAGTATTTT
CASSIVGTDTQYF
>TRBD2|TRBV5-4|TRBJ2-7|.
TGTGCCAGCAGCCCCGGGACTAGCATTGACGAGCAGTACTTC
CASSPGTSIDEQYF
>.|TRBV5-6|TRBJ1-2|.
TGTGCCAGCAGCTTGGGGGGGGACTATGGCTACACCTTC
CASSLGGDYGYTF
>TRBD2|TRBV28|TRBJ2-7|once
TGTGCCAGCAGTTTGGTAACTAGCGGGCCCTACGAGCAGTACTTC
CASSLVTSGPYEQYF
>.|TRBV9|TRBJ1-2|.
TGTGCCAGCAGCGTAGATACGGTGAACTATGGCTACACCTTC
CASSVDTVNYGYTF
>TRBD1|TRBV7-2|TRBJ2-1|.
TGTGCCAGCAGCCTTAGAACAGGGGACTCCTACAATGAGCAGTTCTTC
CASSLRTGDSYNEQFF
>.|TRBV10-2|TRBJ1-4|.
TGCGCCAGCAGTGACGGGAGGTTCAATGAAAAACTGTTTTTT
CASSDGRFNEKLFF
>TRBD2|TRBV7-9|TRBJ2-1|few
TGTGCCAGCAGCTTAGGAGTGGCTAGCGGACAAAACAATGAGCAGTTCTTC
CASSLGVASGQNNEQFF
>TRBD1|TRBV18|TRBJ2-3|once
TGTGCCAGCTCGCCTTCCCCCGGGACAGGGGGCACAGATACGCAGTATTTT
CASSPSPGTGGTDTQYF
>TRBD1|TRBV11-3|TRBJ1-1|.
TGTGCCAGCAGCCCCTTGACAGGGGTGGCTTTCTTT
CASSPLTGVAFF
>.|TRBV18|TRBJ2-5|.
TGTGCCAGCTCACCCGGGGAGCAACAGTACTTC
CASSPGEQQYF
>TRBD2|TRBV7-2|TRBJ2-1|.
TGTGCCAGCAGCCCCGATTCGACTAGCGGGGGGGCCGGTGAGCAGTTCTTC
CASSPDSTSGGAGEQFF
>TRBD1|TRBV4-2|TRBJ1-2|.
TGTGCCAGCAGCCAAAATCCGGGACAGGGAATTTTCTATGGCTACACCTTC
CASSQNPGQGIFYGYTF